This T cell receptor (beta chain) was sequenced for a study of shared clonotypes between healthy human individuals (dated by TCRdb to the early 2020s). Looking at the study overall: The cohort included three men and a couple of women between 18 and 49 years of age. Different laboratories and diverse techniques were used to prepare libraries and sequence TCR repertoires, to increase sequencing depth and limit assay-specific biases. For each donor, CD4 naive and CD4 memory were each given three plates, CD8 naive was given two plates, and CD8 memory was given one plate. Blood TCR repertoires of about five healthy adults were deeply sequenced to estimate repertoire size and the extent of clonotype sharing between individuals. Leukapheresis yielded between about 0.9 and 9.5 billion PBMCs per donor.

Study-level results and caveats: Incomplete sequencing was indicated by rarefaction of sorted-subset datasets, despite the large sequencing depth. Sampling was restricted to blood, and TCR repertoires in tissues likely differ from the TCR repertoires found in blood. Pairwise subsampling led to the expectation that sequencing depth would affect the degree of clonotype sharing among donors. Naive subsets generally had larger estimated clonotype richness than memory subsets. Compared with non-shared clonotypes, the clonotypes found in all four sorted-subset donors had higher generation probabilities. When several donors were compared, the shared fraction of clonotypes was about 5% for naive CD4, about 4% for naive CD8, 2.3% for memory CD4, and around 0.4% for memory CD8. The small number of donors limited the genetic and exposure-history diversity represented.

Using the deep immunoSEQ assay, TCR CDR3 regions were amplified from genomic DNA by multiplex PCR. For each cell subset, the extracted genomic DNA was distributed evenly across all wells of several immunoSEQ 96-well plates, and each plate served as one replicate. For sorted subsets, around 0.2 ug of genomic DNA, equivalent to roughly 30,000 T cell genomes, went into each replicate PCR. Purified libraries were measured with a Qubit 3.0 fluorometer, size-checked on a Bioanalyzer 2100, and measured again with the KAPA Library Quantification kit. Every immunoSEQ 96-well plate was sequenced on a separate single-read 150-cycle Illumina NextSeq 550 flow cell. The study's own analysis went as follows. Because the immunoSEQ output included only junctional sequences and no quality scores, the filtering could not be the same as the filtering used for full-length reads. Sequences were annotated with PyIR, a Python wrapper for IgBLAST v1.9, using IMGT germline references to assign V/J genes and CDR3. Reads were removed for weak V/J assignments (E-value above 1e-6), missing CDR3, stop codons, out-of-frame junctions, or ambiguous translated residues. V3J clonotypes were defined by identical inferred V gene, J gene, and CDR3 amino acid sequence. Percentage overlap between repertoires was computed as shared unique clonotypes divided by the size of the smaller repertoire. RTK rarefaction, the Chao1 estimator, and Recon v2.1 estimates of unobserved clonotypes were used to assess repertoire richness. Generation probabilities for all TCRbeta clonotypes obtained by the gDNA method from a handful of donors were computed using OLGA. TCRdb took this table from immuneACCESS and kept in-frame rearrangements with V and J called. Such tables lack part of the clones; where checked against another copy, unresolved V genes explain under half of the gap, and the rest is unexplained. Clonal size and the V and J genes are those of that table, whereas D and trimming came from the DNA. For this sample the table gives 1,500,000 or so clones, of which approximately 97% were detected only once. The top ten clones comprise approximately 1.1% of the sample.

The donors were healthy, HIV-negative adults who had no recently reported acute infections or vaccinations. Every donor was a Caucasian adult residing in Nashville, Tennessee, USA. CD4+ T cells were enriched by magnetic negative selection; naive cells were then positively selected on CD45RA, and the negative fraction formed the memory subset. Blood was collected by leukapheresis, and PBMCs were isolated by Ficoll-Histopaque density gradient centrifugation and then cryopreserved in liquid nitrogen vapor phase. Purity and quantity of every magnetically sorted T cell population were checked by analytical flow cytometry. From each sorted fraction, genomic DNA was isolated and quantified by UV absorbance on a Nanodrop 2000c. CDR1 is given as SQVTM and CDR2 as ANQGSEA, both from the germline V gene. The CDR3 has 14 amino acids, counting the end cysteine and phenylalanine. Only CDR3 DNA remains: 42 bases, in frame from the first base. V is trimmed back by 6 bases and J by 0 bases, and the junction contains 8 bases that no gene match accounts for.

On this clone itself: The clone's antigen remains unknown. No qualities accompany the bases; no much larger clone lies one base away.

Sequenced material: naive CD4+ T cells sorted from blood. The cell subset or site label corresponds to: CD45RA+ positively selected. The clonotype originates from a man in his thirties or forties in good health. This chain joins TRBV29-1 to TRBJ2-7; 7 bases in the junction line up with TRBD2. CDR3 reads: CSVAMGRASYEQYF. The nucleotide sequence reads as follows: TGCAGCGTGGCAATGGGGAGGGCCTCCTACGAGCAGTACTTC.